Listed below are T cell receptor beta chains from one sample, sequenced in a study of patients and donors after allogeneic stem cell transplantation. In TCRdb, the RT-PCR reads were re-called with MiXCR into one record per CDR3 protein. The table records around 200,000 distinct CDR3 sequences, about 37% of them present only once. The material sequenced was blood, either unsorted or a sorted T cell fraction (not recorded which). These TCRs come from a human donor who was either an allogeneic HSCT recipient or a stem cell or donor lymphocyte infusion donor (not recorded which). It is not recorded whose cells these are; they may come from a transplant donor. Both conserved end residues are trimmed from each CDR3. Size is stated for part of the rows, as once, few or many counts, or as a class when the clone is expanded.

CDR3: ASSPQKWNTEAF
length: 12
V: TRBV4-3
J: TRBJ1-1
size: .

CDR3: ASSPGTGSEAF
length: 11
V: TRBV5-1
J: TRBJ1-1
size: .

CDR3: ASSPQDKRSYNSPLH
length: 15
V: TRBV18
J: TRBJ1-6
size: .

CDR3: AWGNTLSSYEQY
length: 12
V: TRBV30
J: TRBJ2-7
size: .

CDR3: ASSSTGEELLAKNIQY
length: 16
V: TRBV27
J: TRBJ2-4
size: .

CDR3: ASTNHGTGGSPLH
length: 13
V: TRBV5-6
J: TRBJ1-6
size: few

CDR3: ASSLVFSATGPFEAF
length: 15
V: TRBV7-2
J: TRBJ1-1
size: .

CDR3: ASSLGDGGHNQPQH
length: 14
V: TRBV5-1
J: TRBJ1-5
size: .

CDR3: ASRRNRAFGYGYT
length: 13
V: TRBV12-3/TRBV12-4
J: TRBJ1-2
size: many

CDR3: ASSQGQGPGYGYT
length: 13
V: TRBV4-3
J: TRBJ1-2
size: few

CDR3: SASSTPRADTQY
length: 12
V: TRBV20-1
J: TRBJ2-3
size: .

CDR3: ASSHGTLGSPLH
length: 12
V: TRBV12-3/TRBV12-4
J: TRBJ1-6
size: few

CDR3: ATSVTGGGGYT
length: 11
V: TRBV24-1
J: TRBJ1-2
size: .

CDR3: ATSDPTNEQF
length: 10
V: TRBV24-1
J: TRBJ2-1
size: few

CDR3: ASREWGVEQF
length: 10
V: TRBV6-6
J: TRBJ2-1
size: .

CDR3: ASSYSEGAEQF
length: 11
V: TRBV6-6
J: TRBJ2-1
size: few

CDR3: ASRPRDGNTEAF
length: 12
V: TRBV25-1
J: TRBJ1-1
size: few

CDR3: AISESSPGSNQPQH
length: 14
V: TRBV10-3
J: TRBJ1-5
size: few

CDR3: ASTSDLSYNEQF
length: 12
V: TRBV12-3/TRBV12-4
J: TRBJ2-1
size: .

CDR3: ASRQAALNYGYT
length: 12
V: TRBV6-1
J: TRBJ1-2
size: .

CDR3: AISPLGLGSNQPQH
length: 14
V: TRBV10-3
J: TRBJ1-5
size: few

CDR3: SARDMGSVNEKLF
length: 13
V: TRBV20-1
J: TRBJ1-4
size: .

CDR3: ATLPGYLAADTQY
length: 13
V: TRBV2
J: TRBJ2-3
size: .

CDR3: ASSASTGHGNEQF
length: 13
V: TRBV28
J: TRBJ2-1
size: .

CDR3: ASYGQRNTEAF
length: 11
V: TRBV18
J: TRBJ1-1
size: few

CDR3: ASSPKWWDGYT
length: 11
V: TRBV7-9
J: TRBJ1-2
size: .

CDR3: ASSTAESSGNTIY
length: 13
V: TRBV9
J: TRBJ1-3
size: .

CDR3: ASSLRGTIIQETQY
length: 14
V: TRBV12-3/TRBV12-4
J: TRBJ2-5
size: few

CDR3: ASSVGGRDGEKLF
length: 13
V: TRBV9
J: TRBJ1-4
size: .

CDR3: ASSLGGVYEQY
length: 11
V: TRBV5-1
J: TRBJ2-7
size: .

CDR3: SARLGGDNSPLH
length: 12
V: TRBV20-1
J: TRBJ1-6
size: .

CDR3: AISEPRTGGYPYEQY
length: 15
V: TRBV10-3
J: TRBJ2-7
size: .

CDR3: ASSLGEGALYGYT
length: 13
V: TRBV12-3/TRBV12-4
J: TRBJ1-2
size: few

CDR3: ASGAGELF
length: 8
V: TRBV12-3/TRBV12-4
J: TRBJ2-2
size: few

CDR3: ATGRSREKLF
length: 10
V: TRBV28
J: TRBJ1-4
size: .

CDR3: ASSFRSPGQRDNSPLH
length: 16
V: TRBV27
J: TRBJ1-6
size: .

CDR3: ASSDVNTEAF
length: 10
V: TRBV28
J: TRBJ1-1
size: few

CDR3: ASSGSGYTEAF
length: 11
V: TRBV7-6
J: TRBJ1-1
size: few

CDR3: ASSLRPDPSNYGYT
length: 14
V: TRBV5-5
J: TRBJ1-2
size: few